This T cell receptor (beta chain) stems from a study of prognosis after radiotherapy for stage I lung cancer. The overall study: The study enrolled around twelve men and five or six women as patients, aged roughly 53 to 84 with a median of nearly 75 years. It was SBRT that served as radiotherapy, in 3 to 5 fractions with a biologically effective dose of at least 100 Gy. After radiotherapy, distant metastases appeared in a handful of patients at a median of about 7 months, and some 14 patients showed no significant progression. General study findings and limits: In patients receiving stereotactic body radiation therapy, unique TCR clone counts fell afterward, median roughly 10,000 versus 7,000.

Multiplex PCR in two rounds served to amplify TCR beta CDR3 from genomic DNA. TRBV and TRBJ genes each had their own specific primers in first-round PCR. TCRdb re-called the multiplex PCR reads with MiXCR, one entry per CDR3 protein. The data show tens of thousands of distinct CDR3 sequences, approximately 38% seen once. As concerns this clonotype: Its antigen is not known. Since a much larger clone is just one base distant, this may be a read error.

The germline CDR1 and CDR2 sequences are MNHEY and SVGEGT. This CDR3 region has 13 residues. The chain links TRBV6-2 or TRBV6-3 to TRBJ1-5, with D perhaps TRBD1 (5 bases). This clonotype was sampled from a donor at least 50 years old with non-small cell lung cancer. This sample comprised PBMCs, obtained before or after stereotactic body radiation therapy (not recorded which). DNA for the CDR3: TGTCCCAGCAGTGTCCCAGGGAATCAGCCCCAGCATTTT. Its protein is CPSSVPGNQPQHF.